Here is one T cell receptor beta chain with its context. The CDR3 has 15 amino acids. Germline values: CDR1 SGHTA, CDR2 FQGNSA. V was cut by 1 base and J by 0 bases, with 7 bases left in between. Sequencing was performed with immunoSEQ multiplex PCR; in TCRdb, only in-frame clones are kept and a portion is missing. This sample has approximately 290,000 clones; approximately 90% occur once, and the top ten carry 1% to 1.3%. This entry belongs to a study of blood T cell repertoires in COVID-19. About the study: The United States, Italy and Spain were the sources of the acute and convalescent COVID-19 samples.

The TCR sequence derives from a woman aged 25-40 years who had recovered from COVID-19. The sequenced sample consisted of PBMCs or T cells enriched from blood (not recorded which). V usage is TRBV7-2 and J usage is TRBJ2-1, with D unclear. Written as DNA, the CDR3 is TGTGCCAGCAGCTTAGTCCGGAGCTCCTACAATGAGCAGTTCTTC. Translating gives CASSLVRSSYNEQFF.